Included here is one T cell receptor beta chain sequence, with context. The CDR3 totals 14 residues. The germline V gene encodes CDR1 SGHRS and CDR2 YFSETQ. V was pared by 5 bases and J by 8 bases, with 8 bases of the junction left unmatched. The data stem from a study of shared clonotypes between healthy human individuals. Study-wide context: Two female and a few male donors aged 18 to 49 were enrolled. Three CD4 naive, three CD4 memory, two CD8 naive and one CD8 memory plate were used per donor.

The table came from immunoSEQ multiplex PCR; TCRdb's copy has only in-frame clones and leaves some out. The top ten hold approximately 0.36% of the sample, which has about 2.4 million clones, 93% seen once. V is TRBV5-1 and J is TRBJ1-4; 8 positions match TRBD1. Material: naive CD4+ T cells from PBMCs. Specified subset: CD45RA+ positively selected. The receptor comes from a man younger than 35 in good health. Some clones in this sample may be carry-over from other donors' samples. The CDR3 protein is CASRLQGASEKLFF. Written as DNA, the CDR3 is TGCGCCAGCAGACTGCAGGGGGCTAGCGAAAAACTGTTTTTT.